In this sample, the clone carrying this TCR beta chain turned up a few times. What it binds is unknown. This may be a read error: a much more frequent sequence differs by one nucleotide. These data are taken from a study of CD8 T cells in ankylosing spondylitis. Study findings and constraints: A motif of 7 to 9 highly homologous TCR beta variants was seen as apparently characteristic of ankylosing spondylitis blood. The authors reported significant enrichment of disease-linked clones in matched ankylosing spondylitis synovial fluid. Disease-linked clones were CD8+ and relatively rare in peripheral blood.

Making use of molecular barcodes, quantitative 5'-RACE generated TCR beta libraries. Each CDR3 protein gets one entry after TCRdb re-called the 5' RACE reads with MiXCR. This sample has a few hundred thousand distinct CDR3 sequences, with about 11% found just once. The ends were cut back, 5 bases at V and 3 bases at J, with 4 bases in the middle. This CDR3 has 12 residues. Germline V gives CDR1 SNHLY, CDR2 FYNNEI. The sample consisted of blood, either unsorted or a sorted T cell fraction (not recorded which). This TCR came from a male donor with ankylosing spondylitis or in good health (not recorded which). This chain links TRBV2 with TRBJ2-2; no definite D call. DNA for the CDR3: TGTGCCAGCAGTTGGGACACCGGGGAGCTGTTTTTT. Amino acids: CASSWDTGELFF. Using reference TRBV2 and TRBJ2-2 for the parts outside the CDR3, the full variable domain is EPEVTQTPSHQVTQMGQEVILRCVPISNHLYFYWYRQILGQKVEFLVSFYNNEISEKSEIFDDQFSVERPDGSNFTLKIRSTKLEDSAMYFCASSWDTGELFFGEGSRLTVL.